This is a list of T cell receptor beta chains from one sample in a study of shared clonotypes between healthy human individuals. Sequenced by immunoSEQ multiplex PCR; TCRdb stores in-frame clones only, minus some. The sample shows under 750,000 clones, over 60% of them seen only once. Sample: memory CD4+ T cells sorted from blood. These receptors came from a woman in her thirties in good health. The CDR3 runs from the conserved cysteine through the conserved F or W. D genes are given only for firm matches. Some rows mark clone size as missing; the rest say once, few, many or name a class of expanded clone.

j_call d_call clone_size v_call cdr3_aa cdr3_nt
TRBJ1-1 - - TRBV6-1 CASSDGTYDRDTEAFF TGTGCCAGCAGTGACGGGACATATGATAGAGACACTGAAGCTTTCTTT
TRBJ2-3 - - TRBV5-4 CASSLGLGRTDTQYF TGTGCCAGCTCCCTAGGGCTAGGACGCACAGATACGCAGTATTTT
TRBJ1-2 TRBD1 many TRBV30 CAWKPSGTGPYGYTF TGTGCCTGGAAACCCTCCGGGACAGGACCCTATGGCTACACCTTC
TRBJ2-5 - - TRBV5-8 CASSLRVQPRETQYF TGTGCCAGCAGCTTAAGGGTGCAACCAAGGGAGACCCAGTACTTC
TRBJ2-2 TRBD2 few TRBV19 CASWSGRFNTGELFF TGTGCCAGTTGGAGCGGGAGGTTCAACACCGGGGAGCTGTTTTTT
TRBJ2-3 - - TRBV5-5 CASSSSRPTDTQYF TGTGCCAGCAGCTCCTCCCGGCCCACAGATACGCAGTATTTT
TRBJ2-7 - few TRBV18 CASSPSRGSYEQYF TGTGCCAGCTCACCCTCGAGAGGCTCCTACGAGCAGTACTTC
TRBJ2-3 TRBD2 few TRBV28 CASITLIAGRDTQYF TGTGCCAGCATTACCCTGATAGCGGGAAGAGATACGCAGTATTTT
TRBJ2-5 - - TRBV14 CASSSLVGGKTQYF TGTGCCAGCAGCTCCCTAGTCGGGGGAAAGACCCAGTACTTC
TRBJ1-3 - - TRBV11-3 CASSLGTHSGNTIYF TGTGCCAGCAGCCTAGGGACACACTCTGGAAACACCATATATTTT
TRBJ1-5 - few TRBV7-8 CASSSPMSNQPQHF TGTGCCAGCAGCTCCCCGATGAGCAATCAGCCCCAGCATTTT
TRBJ2-5 TRBD2 - TRBV18 CASSPPTSGMGETQYF TGTGCCAGCTCACCACCTACTAGCGGGATGGGGGAGACCCAGTACTTC
TRBJ1-2 - - TRBV7-9 CASSSLDRAGNYGYTF TGTGCCAGCAGCTCTCTGGACCGGGCGGGGAACTATGGCTACACCTTC
TRBJ1-2 - - TRBV9 CASTQNYGYTF TGTGCCAGCACTCAAAACTATGGCTACACCTTC
TRBJ2-7 TRBD1 - TRBV7-6 CASSLTGTGLYEQYF TGTGCCAGCAGCCTAACCGGGACAGGACTCTACGAGCAGTACTTC
TRBJ1-2 - - TRBV5-4 CASSLVARGFYGYTF TGTGCCAGCAGCTTGGTCGCGAGGGGTTTTTATGGCTACACCTTC
TRBJ2-1 - - TRBV7-2 CASSQEGTGEQFF TGTGCCAGCAGCCAAGAGGGAACCGGTGAGCAGTTCTTC
TRBJ2-7 TRBD2 - TRBV7-2 CASSSVAGGPYEQYF TGTGCCAGCAGCTCTGTCGCGGGAGGGCCCTACGAGCAGTACTTC
TRBJ2-7 TRBD1 - TRBV19 CASSTHRGQYEQYF TGTGCCAGTAGTACCCACAGGGGGCAATACGAGCAGTACTTC
TRBJ1-1 - - TRBV13 CASSLTEGSAFF TGTGCCAGCAGCCTAACTGAGGGGAGTGCTTTCTTT
TRBJ1-1 - - TRBV2 CASTIGGLNTEAFF TGTGCCAGCACTATCGGGGGTCTCAACACTGAAGCTTTCTTT
TRBJ2-7 - - TRBV5-6 CASSSTYGQDYEQYF TGTGCCAGCAGCTCAACCTATGGCCAGGATTACGAGCAGTACTTC
TRBJ2-3 - few TRBV9 CASSTGVVDTQYF TGTGCCAGCAGCACTGGAGTGGTCGATACGCAGTATTTT
TRBJ2-5 - - TRBV5-1 CASSLGLNQGVGETQYF TGCGCCAGCAGCTTGGGGTTGAATCAGGGAGTAGGCGAGACCCAGTACTTC
TRBJ2-7 TRBD2 - TRBV13 CASSLRGLAYEQYF TGTGCCAGCAGCCTCCGGGGACTAGCTTACGAGCAGTACTTC
TRBJ2-5 TRBD2 - TRBV5-1 CASSLQDMVERESELGQETQYF TGCGCCAGCAGCTTGCAAGATATGGTTGAGCGGGAGTCGGAGTTAGGGCAAGAGACCCAGTACTTC
TRBJ2-7 - - TRBV19 CASSTGSDPYEQYF TGTGCCAGTAGTACCGGGTCTGACCCCTACGAGCAGTACTTC
TRBJ2-3 - - TRBV7-7 CASSPTLLDTQYF TGTGCCAGCAGCCCCACCCTTTTGGATACGCAGTATTTT
TRBJ1-3 - - TRBV28 CASSLGSISGNTIYF TGTGCCAGCAGTTTGGGAAGCATCTCTGGAAACACCATATATTTT
TRBJ1-1 TRBD1 once TRBV7-3 CASSLMDRETEAFF TGTGCCAGCAGCTTAATGGACAGGGAGACTGAAGCTTTCTTT
TRBJ1-1 - - TRBV11-2 CASSLQGRRTEAFF TGTGCCAGCAGCCTCCAAGGACGTCGGACTGAAGCTTTCTTT
TRBJ2-5 TRBD2 - TRBV4-2 CASSQGTSGNQETQYF TGTGCCAGCAGCCAGGGGACTAGCGGGAATCAAGAGACCCAGTACTTC
TRBJ2-7 TRBD2 - TRBV19 CASQQREGDEQYF TGTGCCAGTCAACAGCGGGAGGGAGACGAGCAGTACTTC
TRBJ2-5 - few TRBV5-1 CASSFGDQGRGETQYF TGCGCCAGCAGCTTCGGCGACCAGGGGAGGGGAGAGACCCAGTACTTC
TRBJ1-1 - - TRBV2 CASSEIRENTEAFF TGTGCCAGCAGTGAAATAAGGGAGAACACTGAAGCTTTCTTT
TRBJ2-7 - - TRBV29-1 CSVGQTNEQYF TGCAGCGTTGGGCAAACAAACGAGCAGTACTTC
TRBJ2-1 - - TRBV10-3 CAISERAGRHNEQFF TGTGCCATCAGTGAGCGTGCGGGACGCCACAATGAGCAGTTCTTC
TRBJ2-5 TRBD1 - TRBV7-6 CASSLRLRATRTGPETQYF TGTGCCAGCAGCTTAAGGTTAAGGGCCACCCGGACAGGTCCAGAGACCCAGTACTTC
TRBJ2-1 TRBD1 - TRBV5-1 CASSVSGTGVRSEQFF TGCGCCAGCAGCGTGTCCGGGACAGGGGTTCGGAGTGAGCAGTTCTTC
TRBJ2-7 - - TRBV6-4 CASNHEQYF TGTGCCAGCAATCACGAGCAGTACTTC
TRBJ2-7 - - TRBV7-3 CASSLRGQRDEQYF TGTGCCAGCAGCTTACGTGGACAGCGGGACGAGCAGTACTTC
TRBJ1-3 TRBD1 - TRBV19 CASSRGERQGLGNTIYF TGTGCCAGTAGCCGTGGAGAGAGACAGGGGCTCGGAAACACCATATATTTT
TRBJ2-5 - - TRBV15 CATSRVKRNFETQYF TGTGCCACCAGCAGAGTGAAGCGGAATTTCGAGACCCAGTACTTC
TRBJ2-1 - - TRBV6-4 CASSDSGGTYNEQFF TGTGCCAGCAGTGACTCAGGGGGGACCTACAATGAGCAGTTCTTC
TRBJ1-2 - few TRBV9 CASSVAGDVYTF TGTGCCAGCAGCGTAGCGGGGGATGTCTACACCTTC
TRBJ2-5 - - TRBV5-4 CASSLRSETQYF TGTGCCAGCAGCTTGCGGAGTGAGACCCAGTACTTC
TRBJ1-1 - - TRBV27 CASSPTYGGGRTEAFF TGTGCCAGCAGTCCCACCTATGGGGGTGGACGGACTGAAGCTTTCTTT
TRBJ1-1 - - TRBV6-6 CASRRTSNTEAFF TGTGCCAGCAGGCGGACATCGAACACTGAAGCTTTCTTT
TRBJ2-3 - - TRBV7-9 CASSQGNGADTQYF TGTGCCAGCAGCCAGGGTAATGGAGCAGATACGCAGTATTTT
TRBJ2-2 TRBD2 - TRBV6-5 CASSTRTSGTGELFF TGTGCCAGCAGTACCAGGACTAGCGGGACCGGGGAGCTGTTTTTT
TRBJ2-7 TRBD1 - TRBV6-1 CASRGTGIIEQYF TGTGCCAGCAGAGGGACAGGGATAATAGAGCAGTACTTC
TRBJ2-1 TRBD2 - TRBV9 CASSVSSGTYNEQFF TGTGCCAGCAGCGTAAGCAGCGGGACCTACAATGAGCAGTTCTTC
TRBJ1-1 TRBD1 - TRBV7-9 CASSFTGVTEAFF TGTGCCAGCAGCTTTACAGGGGTTACTGAAGCTTTCTTT
TRBJ2-2 TRBD2 - TRBV7-8 CASSPSGTNTGELFF TGTGCCAGCAGCCCTAGCGGGACGAACACCGGGGAGCTGTTTTTT